This T cell receptor beta chain was retrieved from a study of blood T cell repertoires in COVID-19. Study at large: There were acute and convalescent COVID-19 samples, and they came from the United States, Italy and Spain. PBMCs, B-cell-depleted T cells, or T cells provided the cDNA or gDNA that made up the material.

Per the original data handling: Amplification of reference gene primers was used by the study to estimate nucleated cell counts. Profiled with immunoSEQ multiplex PCR; TCRdb holds only in-frame clones, not every one. The DNA gave D and trimming, while V, J and clone size come from that table. The repertoire holds more than 95,000 clones, with 90% as singletons. This sequence was found in a human donor with active COVID-19. The donor label of this sample is uncertain. Specimen: peripheral blood.

Here the CDR3 reads CASSRLSGGVGNEQFF. For the CDR3, the DNA is TGTGCCAGCAGCCGCCTTAGCGGGGGGGTCGGGAATGAGCAGTTCTTC. J is TRBJ2-1 and V is TRBV5-4, with 11 bases aligning to TRBD2. CDR1 is SGHNT, CDR2 YYREEE, per germline (reference sequence). J gave up 7 bases and V 4 bases, and 10 bases lay outside the gene matches. The CDR3 runs 16 residues.